The 13 T cell receptor beta chains below were found in one sample sequenced in a study of shared clonotypes between healthy human individuals. Only in-frame clones appear in the TCRdb table, and some are missing; sequencing was by immunoSEQ multiplex PCR. The table records some 2,500,000 clones, 90% to 95% of them present only once. Sequencing was performed on naive CD4+ T cells from PBMCs. Specified subset: CD45RA+ positively selected. These receptors were collected from a man between 18 and 35 years old in good health. Some clones in this sample may be carry-over from other donors' samples.

The chain employs TRBV19 and TRBJ2-7; D is perhaps TRBD1 or TRBD2 (5 bases each). Germline assignment: CDR1 LNHDA and CDR2 SQIVND (reference sequence). Trimming took 7 bases from V and 4 from J, leaving 20 bases between them. The CDR3 covers 15 residues. The DNA of the CDR3 is TGTGCCAGTATTCCACGGGCTGGGGGAAATTACGAGCAGTACTTC. This encodes CASIPRAGGNYEQYF.

The CDR3 reads CASSVPTSGNTIYF. The CDR3 DNA follows: TGTGCCAGCAGTGTCCCCACCTCTGGAAACACCATATATTTT. The V gene is TRBV6-1, the J gene TRBJ1-3; D gene ambiguous. The CDR3 has 14 amino acids. The germline CDR1 and CDR2 sequences are MNHNS and SASEGT. V lost 4 bases, J lost 0 bases, and 7 bases lay in between.

V usage is TRBV13 and J usage is TRBJ2-7, with D possibly TRBD2 on 6 matching bases. The V and J ends lost 5 bases and 2 bases respectively, with 19 bases between them. CDR3 size: 16 residues. Germline CDR1 is PRHDT and CDR2 is FYEKMQ (reference sequence). The CDR3 protein is CASSAPISGVPYEQYF. The CDR3 bases are TGTGCCAGCAGCGCACCCATTAGCGGAGTTCCCTACGAGCAGTACTTC.

The chain combines TRBV7-3 with TRBJ1-3; D remains ambiguous. CDR1 is SGHTA and CDR2 is FQGTGA in the germline V gene. Trimming took off 5 bases at V and 2 bases at J, with 16 bases between the two ends. The CDR3 length is 16 residues. CDR3 residues: CASSALPAGAGNTIYF. CDR3 DNA sequence: TGTGCCAGCAGCGCTCTCCCAGCTGGGGCTGGAAACACCATATATTTT. The entire variable domain, with the rest obtained from reference TRBV7-3 and TRBJ1-3, is as follows: GAGVSQTPSNKVTEKGKYVELRCDPISGHTALYWYRQSLGQGPEFLIYFQGTGAADDSGLPNDRFFAVRPEGSVSTLKIQRTERGDSAVYLCASSALPAGAGNTIYFGEGSWLTVV.

This chain joins TRBV28 and TRBJ1-1; D gene unclear. V lost 3 bases to trimming and J lost 1 base, with 12 bases between them. Germline CDR1 is MDHEN and CDR2 is SYDVKM. The CDR3 is 15 residues long. The CDR3 loop reads CASSLVTLPNTEAFF. The DNA for the CDR3 is TGTGCCAGCAGTTTGGTAACGCTCCCGAACACTGAAGCTTTCTTT. Full variable domain (remainder filled in from reference TRBV28 and TRBJ1-1): DVKVTQSSRYLVKRTGEKVFLECVQDMDHENMFWYRQDPGLGLRLIYFSYDVKMKEKGDIPEGYSVSREKKERFSLILESASTNQTSMYLCASSLVTLPNTEAFFGQGTRLTVV.

The V call is TRBV30, the J call TRBJ1-5, with 11 bases matching TRBD1. From germline, CDR1 is GTSNPN and CDR2 SVGIG (reference sequence). V lost 2 bases to trimming and J lost 6 bases; unmatched junction nucleotides: 6. The CDR3 contains 15 residues. CDR3 bases: TGTGCCTGGAGTACCGGACAGGGGGCATCTCAGCCCCAGCATTTT. It specifies CAWSTGQGASQPQHF.

The gene calls are TRBV28 and TRBJ1-2; D gene uncertain. CDR1 is MDHEN, CDR2 SYDVKM, per germline. The CDR3 covers 16 residues. V was shortened by 2 bases and J by 4 bases, with 17 bases between the two germline ends. This CDR3 reads CASSLNSRLKGYGYTF. In DNA form, the CDR3 reads TGTGCCAGCAGTTTAAATAGCAGGCTCAAAGGCTATGGCTACACCTTC.

The V gene is TRBV28, the J gene TRBJ2-3; 9 bases align to TRBD2. This CDR3 is built from 16 residues. V shed 6 bases, J shed 0 bases, and the junction held 7 bases outside the gene matches. CDR1 and CDR2 from the germline V gene are MDHEN and SYDVKM. The CDR3 DNA reads as TGTGCCAGCAGATCAGCGGGAGGAGCTAGCACAGATACGCAGTATTTT. Encoded protein: CASRSAGGASTDTQYF.

Notes on this clone: Different DNA sequences within this sample yield the same CDR3. The chain has TRBV5-1 and TRBJ2-3, with TRBD2 matching over 8 bases. V trimming: 4 bases; J trimming: 1 base; junction bases outside the gene matches: 5. The CDR3 contains 15 residues. Germline V gene sequence: CDR1 SGHRS, CDR2 YFSETQ. The CDR3 is CASSPGLARTDTQYF. The DNA of the CDR3 is TGCGCCAGCAGCCCCGGACTAGCCCGCACAGATACGCAGTATTTT.

The chain links TRBV15 to TRBJ1-5; D gene uncertain. Per the germline V gene, CDR1 is LNHNV and CDR2 is YYDKDF (reference sequence). The CDR3 is made up of 14 amino acids. Deletions cut 5 bases from V and 4 bases from J, with 12 bases between. CDR3 amino acids: CATSPGGRNQPQHF. In DNA, the CDR3 is TGTGCCACCAGCCCGGGAGGGCGGAATCAGCCCCAGCATTTT.

The chain couples TRBV4-2 to TRBJ1-2; D gene unclear. In germline, CDR1 is LGHNA, CDR2 YNFKEQ. This CDR3 has 14 residues. The V gene lost 1 base and the J gene lost 4 bases, with 10 bases spanning the gap. In DNA, the CDR3 is TGTGCCAGCAGCCAAGGTGGGCAGGCCTATGGCTACACCTTC. Translated, it gives CASSQGGQAYGYTF.

This clone appeared once. The chain uses TRBV11-2 and TRBJ2-2; D not resolved. V was shortened by 8 bases and J by 7 bases, with 11 bases between the two germline ends. CDR1 and CDR2 from the germline V gene are SGHAT and FQNNGV. The CDR3 loop spans 12 amino acids. The chain's CDR3 is CASSYLNGELFF. DNA for the CDR3: TGTGCCAGCTCCTATCTAAACGGGGAGCTGTTTTTT.

The chain is built from TRBV2 and TRBJ2-4; D gene unclear. V gave up 11 bases and J gave up 5 bases, with 13 bases separating them. CDR3 length: 12 residues. Germline CDR1 SNHLY, CDR2 FYNNEI. Here the CDR3 DNA reads TGTGCCCAGAACACTAACGAAAACATTCAGTACTTC. Its protein product is CAQNTNENIQYF.